This T cell receptor (beta chain) stems from a study of blood T cell repertoires in COVID-19. Looking at the study overall: From T cells, B-cell-depleted T cells, or PBMCs came the material, which was cDNA or gDNA.

Per the study methods: Amplification of reference gene primers provided the estimated nucleated cell counts. Clones were sequenced by immunoSEQ multiplex PCR, and TCRdb holds only the in-frame ones, with some missing. V, J and clone size derive from that table, while D and trimming were established from the DNA sequence. This sample has 150,000 to 180,000 clones; roughly 78% occur once, and the top ten carry roughly 1.8%. This clone is a singleton in its sample. This TCR was recovered from an elderly man with acute or convalescent COVID-19. Sequenced material: peripheral blood.

The CDR3 sequence is CASNQDTEAFF. In DNA, the CDR3 is TGTGCCAGCAATCAGGACACTGAAGCTTTCTTT. The V and J genes are TRBV6-5 and TRBJ1-1; D not certain. This CDR3 has 11 residues. V lost 7 bases, J lost 3 bases, and 6 bases lay in between. The germline V gene has CDR1 MNHEY and CDR2 SVGAGI.